This T cell receptor beta chain was profiled in a study of blood T cell repertoires in COVID-19. On the study more broadly: The United States, Italy and Spain supplied acute and convalescent COVID-19 samples. In each case, the material was cDNA or gDNA derived from T cells, B-cell-depleted T cells, or PBMCs.

This clone was detected once. Original processing methods: Reference gene primer amplification in the assay estimated nucleated cell counts. Profiled with immunoSEQ multiplex PCR; TCRdb holds only in-frame clones, not every one. V, J and clone size are taken as reported in that table, and D and trimming were inferred from the DNA itself. Here the sample spans 300,000 to 350,000 clones, about 88% being singletons. J gave up 3 bases and V 5 bases, and 7 bases lay outside the gene matches. The CDR3 length is 16 residues. Looked up from germline, CDR1 is SNHLY and CDR2 is FYNNEI. The clonotype originates from a woman between 70 and 85 years old with COVID-19, enrolled during active disease. J is TRBJ2-5 and V is TRBV2; TRBD2 aligns across 12 bases. Sequenced sample: peripheral blood. This CDR3 reads CASSRLAGDPKETQYF. CDR3 in DNA: TGTGCCAGCAGTCGACTAGCGGGGGACCCAAAAGAGACCCAGTACTTC.